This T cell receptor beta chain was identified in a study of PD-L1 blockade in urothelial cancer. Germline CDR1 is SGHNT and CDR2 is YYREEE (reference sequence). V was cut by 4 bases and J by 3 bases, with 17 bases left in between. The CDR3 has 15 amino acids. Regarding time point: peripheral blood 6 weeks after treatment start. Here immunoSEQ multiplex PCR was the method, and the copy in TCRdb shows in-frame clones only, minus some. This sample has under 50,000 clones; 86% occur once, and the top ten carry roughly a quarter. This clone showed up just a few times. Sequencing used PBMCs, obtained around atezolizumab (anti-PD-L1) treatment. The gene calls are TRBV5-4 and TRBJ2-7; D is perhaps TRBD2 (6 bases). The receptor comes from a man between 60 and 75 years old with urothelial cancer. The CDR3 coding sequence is TGTGCCAGCAGCGCGGTGCGATGGGACTTCTACGAGCAGTACTTC. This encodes CASSAVRWDFYEQYF.